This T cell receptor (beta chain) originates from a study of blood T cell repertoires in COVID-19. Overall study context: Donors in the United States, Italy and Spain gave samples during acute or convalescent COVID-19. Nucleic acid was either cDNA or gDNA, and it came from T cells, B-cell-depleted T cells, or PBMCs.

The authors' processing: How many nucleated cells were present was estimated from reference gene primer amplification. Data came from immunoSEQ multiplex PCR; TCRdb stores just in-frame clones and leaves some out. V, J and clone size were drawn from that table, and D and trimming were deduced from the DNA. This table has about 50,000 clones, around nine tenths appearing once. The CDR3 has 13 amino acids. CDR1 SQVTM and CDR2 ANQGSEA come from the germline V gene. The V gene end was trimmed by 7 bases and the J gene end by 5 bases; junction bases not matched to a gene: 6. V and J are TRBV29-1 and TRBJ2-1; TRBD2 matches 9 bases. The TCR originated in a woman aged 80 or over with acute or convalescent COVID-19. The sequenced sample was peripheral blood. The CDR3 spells CSGGLAGNNEQFF. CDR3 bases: TGCAGCGGAGGGCTAGCGGGAAACAATGAGCAGTTCTTC.